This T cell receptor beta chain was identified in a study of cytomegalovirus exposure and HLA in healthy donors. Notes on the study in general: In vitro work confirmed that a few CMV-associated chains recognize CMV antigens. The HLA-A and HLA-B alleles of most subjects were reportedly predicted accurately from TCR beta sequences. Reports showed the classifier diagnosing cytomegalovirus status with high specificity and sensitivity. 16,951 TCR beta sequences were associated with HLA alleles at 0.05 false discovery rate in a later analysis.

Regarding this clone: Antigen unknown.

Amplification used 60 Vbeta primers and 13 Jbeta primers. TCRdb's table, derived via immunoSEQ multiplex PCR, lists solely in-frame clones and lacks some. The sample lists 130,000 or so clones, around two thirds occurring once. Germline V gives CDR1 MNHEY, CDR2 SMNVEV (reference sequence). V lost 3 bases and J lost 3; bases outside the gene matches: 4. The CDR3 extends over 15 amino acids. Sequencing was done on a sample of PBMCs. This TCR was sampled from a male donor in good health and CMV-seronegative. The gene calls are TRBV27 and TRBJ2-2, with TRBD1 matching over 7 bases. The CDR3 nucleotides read TGTGCCAGCAGTTTGAGGGACAGATACACCGGGGAGCTGTTTTTT. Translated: CASSLRDRYTGELFF.